This TCR beta chain was recorded in a study of cytomegalovirus exposure and HLA in healthy donors. 60 Vbeta and 13 Jbeta primers were used in PCR. Repertoires were generated with immunoSEQ multiplex PCR, while TCRdb's copy carries only in-frame clones and drops some. The table includes 150,000 to 200,000 clones, over 70% detected once. Germline CDR1 SGDLS, CDR2 YYNGEE. The V and J ends lost 2 bases and 6 bases, in that order; junction bases with no gene match: 14. This CDR3 region has 17 residues. Details on this clone: Its antigen is as yet unknown.

Findings of the study overall: Presence/absence results assume similar sequencing depth per donor, which may not hold.

Input material: PBMCs. This receptor was taken from a male donor in good health and CMV-seropositive. V is TRBV9 and J is TRBJ2-5; TRBD2 agrees at 9 bases. CDR3 nucleotides: TGTGCCAGCAGCGTCTCCGGCGGGGGGGCGGAAGAAAAGACCCAGTACTTC. Translating gives CASSVSGGGAEEKTQYF.